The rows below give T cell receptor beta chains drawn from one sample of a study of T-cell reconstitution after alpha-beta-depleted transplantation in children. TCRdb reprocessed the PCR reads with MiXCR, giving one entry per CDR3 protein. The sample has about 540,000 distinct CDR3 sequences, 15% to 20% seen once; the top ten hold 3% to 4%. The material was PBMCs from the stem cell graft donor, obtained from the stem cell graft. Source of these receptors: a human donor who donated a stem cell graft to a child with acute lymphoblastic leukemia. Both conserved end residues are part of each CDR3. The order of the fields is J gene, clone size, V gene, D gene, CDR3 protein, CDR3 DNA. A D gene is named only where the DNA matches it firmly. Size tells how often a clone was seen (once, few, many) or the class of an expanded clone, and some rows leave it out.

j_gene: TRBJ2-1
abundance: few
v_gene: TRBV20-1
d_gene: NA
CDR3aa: CSARDRGGLVNEQFF
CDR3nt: TGCAGTGCTAGAGATAGGGGGGGTCTGGTAAATGAGCAGTTCTTC

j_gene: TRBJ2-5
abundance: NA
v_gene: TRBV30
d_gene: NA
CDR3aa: CAWRRSGEETQYF
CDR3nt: TGTGCCTGGAGACGGAGCGGTGAAGAGACCCAGTACTTC

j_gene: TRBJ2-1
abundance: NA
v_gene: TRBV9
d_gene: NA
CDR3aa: CASSVLDSSNEQFF
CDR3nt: TGTGCCAGCAGCGTATTGGACTCTTCCAATGAGCAGTTCTTC

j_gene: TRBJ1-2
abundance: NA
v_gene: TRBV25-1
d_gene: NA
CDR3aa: CASSRGGSYGYTF
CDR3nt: TGTGCCAGCAGTCGGGGGGGCAGTTATGGCTACACCTTC

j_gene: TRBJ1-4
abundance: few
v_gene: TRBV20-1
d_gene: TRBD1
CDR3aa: CSAFPTTTGINEKLFF
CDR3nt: TGCAGTGCTTTCCCCACCACGACAGGGATTAATGAAAAACTGTTTTTT

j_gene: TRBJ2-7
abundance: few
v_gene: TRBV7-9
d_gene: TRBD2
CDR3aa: CASSGLADTYEQYF
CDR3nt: TGTGCCAGCAGTGGACTAGCGGACACCTACGAGCAGTACTTC

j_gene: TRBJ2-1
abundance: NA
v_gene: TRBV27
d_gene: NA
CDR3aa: CASSSWSVLHNEQFF
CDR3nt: TGTGCCAGCAGTTCTTGGTCGGTCTTACACAATGAGCAGTTCTTC

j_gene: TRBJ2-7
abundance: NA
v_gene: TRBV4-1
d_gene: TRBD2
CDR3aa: CASSQPGTSVYEQYF
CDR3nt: TGCGCCAGCAGCCAACCCGGGACTAGCGTCTACGAGCAGTACTTC

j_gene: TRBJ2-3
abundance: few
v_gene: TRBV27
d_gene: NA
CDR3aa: CASSFPRLYF
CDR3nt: TGTGCCAGCAGTTTCCCCCGTCTGTATTTT

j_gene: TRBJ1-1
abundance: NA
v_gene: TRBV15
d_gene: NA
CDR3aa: CATSSAGTDPFGWGTEAFF
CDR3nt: TGTGCCACCAGCAGCGCAGGGACGGATCCATTCGGGTGGGGCACTGAAGCTTTCTTT

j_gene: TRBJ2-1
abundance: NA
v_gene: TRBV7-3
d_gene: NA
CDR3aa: CASSLLGGDNEQFF
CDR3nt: TGTGCCAGCAGCTTACTCGGCGGTGACAATGAGCAGTTCTTC

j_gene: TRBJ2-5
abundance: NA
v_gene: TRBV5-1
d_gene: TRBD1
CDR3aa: CASSLAGGNQKTQYF
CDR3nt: TGCGCCAGCAGCTTGGCAGGGGGCAACCAAAAGACCCAGTACTTC

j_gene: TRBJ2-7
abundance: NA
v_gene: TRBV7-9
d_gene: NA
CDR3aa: CASSLRQFEQYF
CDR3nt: TGTGCCAGCAGCTTGCGGCAGTTCGAGCAGTACTTC

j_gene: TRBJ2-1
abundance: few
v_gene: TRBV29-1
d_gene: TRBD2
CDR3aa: CSVVFRGASGRARNEQFF
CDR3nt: TGCAGCGTTGTTTTTCGGGGAGCTAGCGGGAGGGCTAGGAATGAGCAGTTCTTC

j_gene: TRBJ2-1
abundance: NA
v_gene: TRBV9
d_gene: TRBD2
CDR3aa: CASSVLSGAYNEQFF
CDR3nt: TGTGCCAGCAGCGTACTGAGCGGGGCCTACAATGAGCAGTTCTTC

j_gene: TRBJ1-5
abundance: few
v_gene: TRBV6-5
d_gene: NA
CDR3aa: CASSYSPGDNQPQHF
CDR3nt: TGTGCCAGCAGTTACTCGCCAGGGGATAATCAGCCCCAGCATTTT

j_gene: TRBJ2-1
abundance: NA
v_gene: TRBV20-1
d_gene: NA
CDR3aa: CSARPRGVGAYNEQFF
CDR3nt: TGCAGTGCTAGACCCCGGGGAGTAGGGGCCTACAATGAGCAGTTCTTC

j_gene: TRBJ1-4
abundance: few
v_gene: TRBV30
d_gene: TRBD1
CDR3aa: CAWSVPWTGDEKLFF
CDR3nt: TGTGCCTGGAGTGTCCCCTGGACAGGGGATGAAAAACTGTTTTTT

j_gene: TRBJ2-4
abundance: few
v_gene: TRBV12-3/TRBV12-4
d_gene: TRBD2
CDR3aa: CASSLAGGEIQYF
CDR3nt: TGTGCCAGCAGTTTAGCGGGGGGGGAGATTCAGTACTTC

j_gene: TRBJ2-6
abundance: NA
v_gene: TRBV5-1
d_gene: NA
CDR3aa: CASSLRVRGTGANVLTF
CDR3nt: TGCGCCAGCAGCTTGCGGGTCAGGGGAACTGGGGCCAACGTCCTGACTTTC

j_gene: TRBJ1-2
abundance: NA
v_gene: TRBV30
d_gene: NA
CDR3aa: CAWTPSWGYTF
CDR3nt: TGTGCCTGGACACCGTCCTGGGGCTACACCTTC

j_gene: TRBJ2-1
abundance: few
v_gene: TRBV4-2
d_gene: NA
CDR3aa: CASSQDRFQFF
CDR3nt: TGTGCCAGCAGCCAAGACAGGTTTCAGTTCTTC

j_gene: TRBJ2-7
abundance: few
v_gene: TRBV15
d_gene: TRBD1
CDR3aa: CATSTYNRDSKYEQYF
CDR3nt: TGTGCCACCAGCACATACAACCGGGACAGCAAATACGAGCAGTACTTC

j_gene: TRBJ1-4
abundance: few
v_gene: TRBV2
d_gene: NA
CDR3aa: CASTGAVEKLFF
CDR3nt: TGTGCCAGCACGGGGGCAGTGGAAAAACTGTTTTTT

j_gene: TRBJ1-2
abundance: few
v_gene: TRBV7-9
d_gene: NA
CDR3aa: CASSLVWGMDGYTF
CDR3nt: TGTGCCAGCAGCTTAGTTTGGGGAATGGATGGCTACACCTTC

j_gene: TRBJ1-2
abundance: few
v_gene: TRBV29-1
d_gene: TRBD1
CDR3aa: CSVDRTGEGYTF
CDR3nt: TGCAGCGTTGACCGGACAGGGGAGGGCTACACCTTC

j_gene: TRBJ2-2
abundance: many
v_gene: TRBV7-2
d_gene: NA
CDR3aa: CASSTLWIRGGRRTGELFF
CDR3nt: TGTGCCAGCAGCACCCTGTGGATTCGAGGGGGGAGGCGGACCGGGGAGCTGTTTTTT

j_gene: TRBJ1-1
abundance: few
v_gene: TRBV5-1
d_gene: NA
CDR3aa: CASRGENTEAFF
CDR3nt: TGCGCCAGCAGAGGCGAGAACACTGAAGCTTTCTTT

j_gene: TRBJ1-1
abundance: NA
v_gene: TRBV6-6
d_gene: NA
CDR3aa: CASRPEEGEAFF
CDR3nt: TGTGCCAGCCGCCCCGAAGAGGGCGAAGCTTTCTTT

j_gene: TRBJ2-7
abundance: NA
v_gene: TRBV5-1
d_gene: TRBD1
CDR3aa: CASSADRGIAYEQYF
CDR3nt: TGCGCCAGCAGCGCCGACAGGGGTATCGCCTACGAGCAGTACTTC

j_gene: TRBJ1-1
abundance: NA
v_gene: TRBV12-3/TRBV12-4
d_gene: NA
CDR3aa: CASRTEMGVDRLNTEAFF
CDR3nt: TGTGCCAGCAGGACCGAAATGGGGGTGGATAGGTTGAACACTGAAGCTTTCTTT

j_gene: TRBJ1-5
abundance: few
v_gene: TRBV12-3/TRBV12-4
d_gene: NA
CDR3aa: CASSLFGAWGNQPQHF
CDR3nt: TGTGCCAGCAGTTTATTTGGGGCTTGGGGCAATCAGCCCCAGCATTTT

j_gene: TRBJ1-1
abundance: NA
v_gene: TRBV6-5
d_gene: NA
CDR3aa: CASSYVWDLNTEAFF
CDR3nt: TGTGCCAGCAGTTACGTATGGGATCTGAACACTGAAGCTTTCTTT

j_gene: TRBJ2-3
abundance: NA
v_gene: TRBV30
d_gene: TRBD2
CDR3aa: CAWSLAGGPADTQYF
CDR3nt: TGTGCCTGGAGCCTGGCGGGAGGGCCGGCAGATACGCAGTATTTT

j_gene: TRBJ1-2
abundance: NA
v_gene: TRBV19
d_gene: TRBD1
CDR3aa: CASSGSRDRFSYGYTF
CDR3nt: TGTGCCAGTAGTGGCTCCCGGGACAGGTTCTCATATGGCTACACCTTC

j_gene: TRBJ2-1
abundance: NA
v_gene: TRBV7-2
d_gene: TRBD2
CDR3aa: CASSFRLAGIYNEQFF
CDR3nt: TGTGCCAGCAGCTTCAGACTAGCGGGGATCTACAATGAGCAGTTCTTC

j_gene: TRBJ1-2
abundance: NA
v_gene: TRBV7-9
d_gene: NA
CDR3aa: CASSHEMKDIHGYTF
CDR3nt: TGTGCCAGCAGCCACGAGATGAAGGACATACACGGCTACACCTTC

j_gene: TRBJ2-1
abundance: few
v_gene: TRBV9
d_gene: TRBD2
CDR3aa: CASSVVGSGTQNERSYNEQFF
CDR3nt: TGTGCCAGCAGCGTAGTTGGTAGCGGGACCCAAAATGAACGCTCCTACAATGAGCAGTTCTTC

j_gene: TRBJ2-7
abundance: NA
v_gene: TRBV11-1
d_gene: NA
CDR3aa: CASSRFLRGEQYF
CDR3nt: TGTGCCAGCAGCCGCTTCTTAAGGGGTGAGCAGTACTTC

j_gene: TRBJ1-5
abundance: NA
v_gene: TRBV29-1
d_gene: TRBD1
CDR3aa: CSVDVSGTGLQPQHF
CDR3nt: TGCAGCGTTGACGTCTCCGGGACAGGGCTTCAGCCCCAGCATTTT

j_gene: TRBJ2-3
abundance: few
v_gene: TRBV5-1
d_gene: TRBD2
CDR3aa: CASSLVAGAATDTQYF
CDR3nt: TGCGCCAGCAGCTTGGTGGCGGGAGCGGCTACAGATACGCAGTATTTT

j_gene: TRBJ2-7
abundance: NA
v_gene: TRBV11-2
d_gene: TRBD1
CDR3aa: CASSLVLGTGNEQYF
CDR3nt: TGTGCCAGCAGCTTAGTCCTGGGGACAGGGAACGAGCAGTACTTC

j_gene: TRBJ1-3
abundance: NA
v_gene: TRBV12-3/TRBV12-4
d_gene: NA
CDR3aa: CAISRSGNTIYF
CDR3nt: TGTGCCATCTCCAGGTCTGGAAACACCATATATTTT

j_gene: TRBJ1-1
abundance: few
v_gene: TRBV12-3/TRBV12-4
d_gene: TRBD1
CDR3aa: CASSDRDRGLYTEAFF
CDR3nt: TGTGCCAGCAGTGACCGGGACAGGGGGCTGTACACTGAAGCTTTCTTT

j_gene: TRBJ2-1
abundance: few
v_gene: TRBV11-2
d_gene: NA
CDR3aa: CASSNSRLVSYNEQFF
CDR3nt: TGTGCCAGCAGCAATTCTAGACTCGTCTCCTACAATGAGCAGTTCTTC

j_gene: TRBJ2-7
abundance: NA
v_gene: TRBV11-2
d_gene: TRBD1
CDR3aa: CASSLGRTGGPQEQYF
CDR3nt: TGTGCCAGCAGCTTAGGAAGGACAGGGGGACCTCAAGAGCAGTACTTC

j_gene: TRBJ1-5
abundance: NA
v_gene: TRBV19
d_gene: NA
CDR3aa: CASATGNQPQHF
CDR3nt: TGTGCCAGTGCGACGGGGAATCAGCCCCAGCATTTT

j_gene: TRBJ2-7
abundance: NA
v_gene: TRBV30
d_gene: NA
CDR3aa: CAWSRRSPTYEQYF
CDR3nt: TGTGCCTGGAGTAGACGGAGCCCCACCTACGAGCAGTACTTC

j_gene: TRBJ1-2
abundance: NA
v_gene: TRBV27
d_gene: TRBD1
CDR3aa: CASSPGTGGVYGYTF
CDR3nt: TGTGCCAGCAGTCCCGGGACAGGGGGTGTCTATGGCTACACCTTC

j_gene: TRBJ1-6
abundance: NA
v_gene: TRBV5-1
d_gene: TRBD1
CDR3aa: CASSLQGARNSPLHF
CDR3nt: TGCGCCAGCAGCTTACAGGGGGCGCGGAATTCACCCCTCCACTTT

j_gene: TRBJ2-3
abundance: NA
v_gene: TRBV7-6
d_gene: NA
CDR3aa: CASSLPGFNGDTQYF
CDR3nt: TGTGCCAGCAGCTTGCCCGGCTTTAATGGGGATACGCAGTATTTT

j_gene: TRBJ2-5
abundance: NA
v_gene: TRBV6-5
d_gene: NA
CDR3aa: CASSRGRGTQYF
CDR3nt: TGTGCCAGCAGTAGGGGACGGGGGACCCAGTACTTC

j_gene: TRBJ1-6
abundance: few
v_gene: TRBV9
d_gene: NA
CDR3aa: CASSRDGALVGSPLHF
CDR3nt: TGTGCCAGCAGCAGGGACGGGGCTCTTGTGGGGTCACCCCTCCACTTT

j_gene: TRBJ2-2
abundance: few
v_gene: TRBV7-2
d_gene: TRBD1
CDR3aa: CASSLQGTGPTGELFF
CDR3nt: TGTGCCAGCAGCTTACAAGGGACAGGACCCACCGGGGAGCTGTTTTTT

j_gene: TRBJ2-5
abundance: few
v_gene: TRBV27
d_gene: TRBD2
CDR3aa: CASSFRGLAGPGGQETQYF
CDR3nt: TGTGCCAGCAGTTTTCGGGGACTAGCGGGCCCTGGGGGCCAAGAGACCCAGTACTTC

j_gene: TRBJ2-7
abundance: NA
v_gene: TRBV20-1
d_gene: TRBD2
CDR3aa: CSASLAGLYEQYF
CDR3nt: TGCAGTGCTAGTCTAGCGGGATTATACGAGCAGTACTTC

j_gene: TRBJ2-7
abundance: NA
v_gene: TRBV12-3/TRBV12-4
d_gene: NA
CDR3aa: CASSLRRKASYEQYF
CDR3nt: TGTGCCAGCAGTTTGAGGCGCAAGGCCTCCTACGAGCAGTACTTC

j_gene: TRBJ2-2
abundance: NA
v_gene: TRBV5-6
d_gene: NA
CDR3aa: CASSWGVTAGELFF
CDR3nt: TGTGCCAGCAGCTGGGGCGTGACCGCCGGGGAGCTGTTTTTT